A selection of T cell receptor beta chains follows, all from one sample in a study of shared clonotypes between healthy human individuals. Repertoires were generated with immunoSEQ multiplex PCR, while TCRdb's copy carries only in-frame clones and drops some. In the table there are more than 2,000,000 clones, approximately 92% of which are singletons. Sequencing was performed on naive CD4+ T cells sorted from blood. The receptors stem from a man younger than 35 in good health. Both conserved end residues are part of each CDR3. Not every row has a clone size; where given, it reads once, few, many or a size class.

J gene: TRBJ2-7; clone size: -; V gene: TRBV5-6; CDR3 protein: CASSLAGTGLYEQYF
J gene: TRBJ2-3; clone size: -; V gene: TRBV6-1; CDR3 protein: CATREVGTDTQYF
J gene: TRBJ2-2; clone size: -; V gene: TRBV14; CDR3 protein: CASTAFALRGNTGELFF
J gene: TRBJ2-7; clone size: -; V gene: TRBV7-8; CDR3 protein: CASSPLGQGGTEQYF
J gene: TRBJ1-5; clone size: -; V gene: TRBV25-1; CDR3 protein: CASSEIIRARGNQPQHF
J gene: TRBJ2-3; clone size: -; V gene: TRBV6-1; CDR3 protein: CASSAYSGGGTDTQYF
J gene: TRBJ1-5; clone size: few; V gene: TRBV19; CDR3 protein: CASSIGSTGINQPQHF
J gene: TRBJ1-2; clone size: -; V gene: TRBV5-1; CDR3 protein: CASSLSGGLGYTF
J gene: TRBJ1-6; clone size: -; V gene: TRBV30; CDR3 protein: CAWSTGVSPLHF
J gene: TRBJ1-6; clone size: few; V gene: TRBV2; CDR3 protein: CASSVQGGNSPLHF
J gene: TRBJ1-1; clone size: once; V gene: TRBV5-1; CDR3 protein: CASSAGDRLRDTEAFF
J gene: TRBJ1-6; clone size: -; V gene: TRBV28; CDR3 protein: CASSQYGTVYNSPLHF
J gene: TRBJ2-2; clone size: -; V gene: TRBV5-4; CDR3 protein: CASSLRGSLNTGELFF
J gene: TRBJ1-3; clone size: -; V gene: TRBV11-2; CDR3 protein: CASSLVGRPSGNTIYF
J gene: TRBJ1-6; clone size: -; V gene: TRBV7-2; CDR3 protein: CASGPAGYNSPLHF
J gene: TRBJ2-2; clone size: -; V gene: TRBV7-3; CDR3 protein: CASSLGPPGANTGELFF
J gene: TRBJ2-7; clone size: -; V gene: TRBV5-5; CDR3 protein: CASSFMNRAYEQYF
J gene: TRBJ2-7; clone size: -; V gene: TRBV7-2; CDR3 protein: CASSLDKGIYEQYF
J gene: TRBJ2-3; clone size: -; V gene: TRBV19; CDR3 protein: CASSKLQGTDTQYF
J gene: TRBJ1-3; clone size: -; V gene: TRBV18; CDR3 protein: CASSRDSGNTIYF
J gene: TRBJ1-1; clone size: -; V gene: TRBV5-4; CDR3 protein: CASSPLGQGVTEAFF
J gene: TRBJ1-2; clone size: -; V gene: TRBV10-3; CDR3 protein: CAISDPAQPAHGYTF
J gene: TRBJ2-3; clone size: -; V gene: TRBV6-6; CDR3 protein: CASSYNGSPITDTQYF
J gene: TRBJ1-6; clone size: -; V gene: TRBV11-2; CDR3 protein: CASSLDSQGNSPLHF
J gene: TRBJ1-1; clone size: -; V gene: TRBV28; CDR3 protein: CASRTGGVLIRRAFF
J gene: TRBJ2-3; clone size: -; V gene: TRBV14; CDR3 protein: CASSQDVDTQYF
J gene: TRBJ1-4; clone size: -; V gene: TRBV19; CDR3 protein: CASSPHRTTNEKLFF
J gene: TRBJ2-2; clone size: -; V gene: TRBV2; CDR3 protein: CASSEFRGDGELFF
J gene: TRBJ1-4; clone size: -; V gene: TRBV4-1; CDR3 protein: CASSPQEGLNEKLFF